These 10 T cell receptor beta chains were all obtained from the same sample, sequenced in a study of Graves' ophthalmopathy and Graves' hyperthyroidism. The TCR beta CDR3 regions underwent amplification from RNA transcripts. Following a first-round RT-PCR that used HTBI primers, a second-round multiplex PCR was carried out. One entry per CDR3 protein results from TCRdb running MiXCR on the multiplex PCR reads. The sample yields about 480,000 distinct CDR3 sequences, around 15% seen once. Source material: blood. All receptors derive from a woman younger than 45 with Graves' ophthalmopathy.

There are many counts of this clonotype. The V and J genes are TRBV19 and TRBJ2-4; D gene unclear. Between the trimmed V and J ends, which lost 4 bases and 1 base, there was a span of 8 bases. Germline values: CDR1 LNHDA, CDR2 SQIVND (reference sequence). CDR3 length: 14 amino acids. CDR3 nucleotides: TGTGCCAGTAGTACACTTTTCGCCAAAAACATTCAGTACTTC. Amino acids: CASSTLFAKNIQYF.

The chain uses TRBV30 and TRBJ2-7, with D perhaps given as TRBD1 or TRBD2 (5 bases each). In germline, CDR1 is GTSNPN, CDR2 SVGIG (reference sequence). The CDR3 extends over 11 amino acids. Trimming took off 1 base at V and 8 bases at J, with 9 bases between the two ends. In DNA form, the CDR3 reads TGTGCCTGGAGTGCTCAGGGACAGCAGTACTTC. Protein sequence: CAWSAQGQQYF.

This clonotype was seen at least ten times. This CDR3 is missing its conserved last phenylalanine or tryptophan, likely due to a read error. V gene TRBV6-2 or TRBV6-3 combines with J gene TRBJ1-2; 7 bases are a match to TRBD1. J was trimmed by 11 bases and V by 1 base; bases with no gene match: 7. The CDR3 has 13 amino acids. Germline assignment: CDR1 MNHEY and CDR2 SVGEGT. The CDR3 loop is CASSYLGQQWYTL. The CDR3 DNA sequence: TGTGCCAGCAGTTACTTGGGACAGCAGTGGTACACCCTC.

This clonotype came up a few times. This chain joins TRBV3-1 and TRBJ2-7; no definite D call. Per germline, CDR1 LGHDT and CDR2 YNNKEL (reference sequence). Trimming took 4 bases from V and 0 from J, leaving 16 bases between them. The CDR3 runs to 16 residues. For the CDR3, the DNA is TGTGCCAGCAGCCCTTACCTTACCTCCCGCTCCTACGAGCAGTACTTC. Amino acids: CASSPYLTSRSYEQYF.

This clonotype was counted a few times. This clone may be a read error of a much larger clone one base away. The conserved final phenylalanine or tryptophan is absent from the CDR3, which likely points to a read error. This rearrangement joins TRBV7-2 to TRBJ1-5, with D possibly TRBD1 on 6 matching bases. Germline V gene data show CDR1 as SGHTA and CDR2 as FQGNSA. The CDR3 has 15 amino acids. The germline V and J ends were trimmed by 3 bases and 4 bases, with 13 bases remaining between them. CDR3 in DNA: TGTGCCAGCAGCTTCGCGGGGGCTGGTAATCAGCCCCAGCATTCT. It is translated as CASSFAGAGNQPQHS.

This clonotype was seen repeatedly, ten times or more. The V call is TRBV12-3 or TRBV12-4, the J call TRBJ1-2; no reliable D call. This CDR3 comprises 12 residues. V lost 5 bases to trimming and J lost 6 bases, with 10 bases between them. This chain's CDR3 is CASSQSTNGYTF. Written as DNA, the CDR3 is TGTGCCAGCAGTCAGAGCACTAATGGCTACACCTTC.

The chain couples TRBV25-1 to TRBJ2-7; 11 positions match TRBD2. V lost 2 bases, J lost 5 bases, and 8 bases stayed unmatched. This CDR3 contains 16 residues. Germline V CDR1 and CDR2: MGHDK, SYGVNS. The DNA of the CDR3 is TGTGCCAGCAGTGAAGCGGGGCTAGCGGGGGGCCACGAGCAGTACTTC. Translation gives CASSEAGLAGGHEQYF.

In this sample, this clonotype turned up many times. CDR3 amino acids: CATSDWGANTGELFF. The CDR3 DNA reads TGTGCCACCAGTGACTGGGGAGCGAACACCGGGGAGCTGTTTTTT. The chain employs TRBV24-1 and TRBJ2-2, with TRBD2 as a possible D gene (5 bases). V dropped 4 bases and J dropped 0 bases, with 8 bases sitting between them. Germline CDR1 and CDR2: KGHDR and SFDVKD. The CDR3 covers 15 residues.

The V call is TRBV28, the J call TRBJ2-2; 9 bases match TRBD2. Germline CDR1 and CDR2: MDHEN and SYDVKM. This CDR3 spans 15 amino acids. The V gene end was trimmed by 6 bases and the J gene end by 11 bases; junction bases not matched to a gene: 13. The CDR3 sequence: CASSSTGLARRELFF. Written as DNA, the CDR3 is TGTGCCAGCAGCTCTACGGGACTAGCTCGCCGAGAGCTGTTTTTT.

In nucleotides, the CDR3 is TGTGCCAGCAGTTTCGCAGGGTACGGGCAGCCCCAGCATTTT. This codes for CASSFAGYGQPQHF. This rearrangement joins TRBV27 to TRBJ1-5, with D possibly matching TRBD1 (5 bases). The CDR3 is made up of 14 amino acids. Germline V lookup: CDR1 MNHEY, CDR2 SMNVEV (reference sequence). The V end was cut by 3 bases, the J end by 7 bases, with 13 bases between.